This passage covers 7 T cell receptor beta chains from one sample sequenced in a study of CXCR3-negative and CXCR3-positive naive CD8 T cells. These receptors' antigens are unknown. UMI labels and 5' RACE were used to prepare the TRB cDNA libraries. Using the 5' RACE reads, TCRdb records one entry per CDR3 protein without DNA. This sample's table has 84,000 or so distinct CDR3 sequences. Notes on the study in general: Naive cells positive for CXCR3 carried more hydrophobic TRB CDR3s than CXCR3-negative ones.

The sample comprised naive CXCR3+ CD8+ T cells from blood. Subset indicated: CD45RO-CCR7+CD27+CD95- naive CD8+ T cells expressing CXCR3 (TNR3+). The receptors here all came from a human donor in good health. Some clones in this sample may be carry-over from other donors' samples.

This chain uses TRBV7-9 with TRBJ2-1; TCRdb designates TRBD1, a call that cannot be tested without DNA. Germline V gene data show CDR1 as SEHNR and CDR2 as FQNEAQ (reference sequence). The CDR3 loop spans 12 amino acids. Here the CDR3 reads CDSSSRADEQFF.

This chain connects TRBV29-1 to TRBJ2-7; TCRdb names TRBD1, which stays unverified in the absence of DNA. Germline V lookup: CDR1 SQVTM, CDR2 ANQGSEA. CDR3 length: 14 amino acids. The CDR3 sequence: CSVEEVDRGNEQYF.

This chain joins TRBV4-1 and TRBJ2-7; absent DNA, TCRdb's TRBD1 call cannot be checked. The germline V gene encodes CDR1 MGHRA and CDR2 YSYEKL. The CDR3 extends over 18 amino acids. CDR3 loop: CASSQDQGGSLRNGEQYF.

The CDR3 is CASSFFWGGQGDNEQFF. The chain employs TRBV11-2 and TRBJ2-1; TCRdb proposes TRBD1, but this gene call is untestable without DNA. This CDR3 has 17 residues. Germline CDR1 is SGHAT and CDR2 is FQNNGV.

The J gene is TRBJ2-7, the V gene TRBV12-3 or TRBV12-4; without DNA, the TCRdb call of TRBD1 cannot be checked. The CDR3 is 16 amino acids. CDR3 region: CASSPPTERSSYEQYF.

This chain uses TRBV6-5 with TRBJ1-1. The length of the CDR3 is 15 residues. In germline, CDR1 is MNHEY, CDR2 SVGAGI. The CDR3 sequence: CASSYRGGGNTEAFF.

The chain uses TRBV27 and TRBJ2-7; as DNA is missing, the TRBD1 call by TCRdb cannot be tested. CDR1 is MNHEY and CDR2 is SMNVEV in the germline V gene (reference sequence). The CDR3 consists of 13 residues. CDR3 loop: CASRRGGDNEQYF.